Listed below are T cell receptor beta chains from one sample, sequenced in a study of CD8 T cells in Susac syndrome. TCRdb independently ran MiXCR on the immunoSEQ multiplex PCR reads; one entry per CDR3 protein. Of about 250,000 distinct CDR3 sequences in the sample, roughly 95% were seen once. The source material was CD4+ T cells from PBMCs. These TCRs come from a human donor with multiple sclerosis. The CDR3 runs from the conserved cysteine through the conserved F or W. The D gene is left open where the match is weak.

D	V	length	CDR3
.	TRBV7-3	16	CASSSLATSSYNEQFF
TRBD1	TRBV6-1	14	CASSGDRGTDTQYF
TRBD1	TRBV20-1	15	CSARDDRGLLQPQHF
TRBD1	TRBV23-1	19	CASSQNPQDRDSKNYGYTF
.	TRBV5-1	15	CASSLTPVSGNTIYF
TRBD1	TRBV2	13	CASRAGTGDGYTF
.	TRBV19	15	CASSTDGGAYTEAFF
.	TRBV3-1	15	CASSQDARSNQPQHF
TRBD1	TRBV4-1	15	CASSQGDRDGEKLFF
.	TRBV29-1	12	CSGLEANEKLFF